The sequence of this T cell receptor beta chain was determined in a study of OX40 agonist ivuxolimab in advanced cancers. Describing the broader study: Ivuxolimab was an agonistic, fully human IgG2 monoclonal antibody directed against OX40 (CD134), a costimulatory receptor. Intravenous ivuxolimab was administered to patients every 2 weeks at six dose levels: 0.01, 0.1, 0.3, 1.5, 3 and 10 mg/kg. Of the approximately 50 dose-escalation patients, hepatocellular carcinoma was present in approximately 20, melanoma in around 15, renal cell carcinoma in 9 and head and neck cancer in 9. A male proportion of 82.7% and a mean age of around 60 years, ranging from 23 to 79, were recorded for the dose-escalation cohort. Prior anti-PD-1, anti-PD-L1 or anti-CTLA-4 therapy was permitted, and checkpoint inhibitors had been received by 40% to 50% of dose-escalation patients. Partial responses were achieved by three dose-escalation patients, of whom one had hepatocellular carcinoma and two had cutaneous melanoma. The purpose of peripheral TCRbeta sequencing was to test whether ivuxolimab changed TCR sequence diversity and led to clonal T-cell expansion. The paper describes the monotherapy dose-escalation part (N = 52 patients) of the phase I trial of ivuxolimab. The paper as a whole reports these results and caveats: Low levels of normalized T-cell clonal expansion were also seen in some patients who did not respond. After ivuxolimab, more expanded clones were found on average in CD8+ T cells than in CD4+ T cells. At doses of 0.1 to 3.0 mg/kg, clonal expansion of both CD4+ and CD8+ blood T cells was observed from baseline to week 6. In partial responders in the 0.1-3.0 mg/kg groups, normalized peripheral clonal expansion was found to be among the lowest, especially among CD8+ T cells. Antigen specificity was not determined for the clonally expanded peripheral T cells.

Points on this clone: This clone's antigen is unknown. Base qualities are not at hand, and no much larger clone is one base apart.

Patients with autoimmune disease history or receiving systemic immunosuppression were excluded from the trial. In every dose cohort, peripheral blood was drawn for TCR sequencing at baseline, cycle 4 day 1, and cycle 7 day 1. The samples were taken from a phase I, first-in-human, multicenter, open-label dose-escalation trial of ivuxolimab. Adults with locally advanced or metastatic melanoma, renal cell, hepatocellular, or head and neck squamous cell carcinoma were enrolled in the trial. Before TCR sequencing, CD4+ T cells and CD8+ T cells from peripheral blood were sorted into separate populations. Per the germline V gene, LGHNA is the CDR1 and YNFKEQ is the CDR2. V loses 6 bases, J loses 2 bases, and the germline ends lie 12 bases apart. The cysteine opens and the phenylalanine closes a CDR3 of 14 amino acids. CDR3 DNA is the only sequence kept; it has 42 bases, read in frame from the first base.

To sequence the TCRbeta CDR3 region, genomic DNA was isolated from the sorted cells. The immunoSEQ Assay was used to sequence the TCRbeta CDR3 regions. TCRdb mirrors the immuneACCESS table, restricted to in-frame sequences. Some clones are absent from its copies; in checked studies, under half trace to an unresolved V gene, and the reason for the others is unknown. The sample table contains approximately 80,000 clones; only one count was recorded for roughly 91% of them. Approximately 0.25% of the sample is taken by the ten largest. The chain uses TRBV4-2 and TRBJ2-3; too little of a D gene remains to name it. The sequences come from CD4+ or CD8+ T cells sorted from blood, collected in a trial of the OX40 agonist ivuxolimab. This TCR was sampled from an adult with an advanced solid tumor such as melanoma, head and neck, liver or kidney cancer. The CDR3 here reads CASSQSVNTDTQYF. Read as DNA, the sequence is TGTGCCAGCAGTCAATCAGTAAACACAGATACGCAGTATTTT.